This T cell receptor beta chain emerged from a study of CD8+ T cells in alopecia areata. Points from the study as a whole: Relative to normal scalp, lesional scalp, especially alopecia totalis/universalis, showed higher clonality. Sequences from scalp samples also cover resident alphabeta T cells of normal skin.

On this clone: Its antigen remains unknown. The same CDR3 also results from other DNA sequences found in this sample.

Extraction of RNA preceded its reverse transcription into cDNA, which served as the sequencing template. Only in-frame clones appear in the TCRdb table, and some are missing; sequencing was by immunoSEQ multiplex PCR. The sample lists about 120,000 clones; roughly 66% were seen once. CD4+ and CD8+ T cells were sorted from PBMCs. V was cut by 0 bases and J by 2 bases, with 5 bases left in between. Germline CDR1 is SGHRS and CDR2 is YFSETQ. The CDR3 spans 13 residues. This TCR was sampled from a human donor in good health. The rearrangement uses TRBV5-1 and TRBJ2-5, with unresolved D. The sequenced material came from CD4+ T cells sorted from blood. The CDR3, as DNA: TGCGCCAGCAGCTTGGAACCACAAGAGACCCAGTACTTC. This gives the protein CASSLEPQETQYF.